One and the same sample provided the 5 T cell receptor beta chains below, sequenced in a study of shared T cell receptors in the human thymus. TCRdb keeps only in-frame clones here, not all; method: immunoSEQ multiplex PCR. The sample has hundreds of thousands of clones; about 90% are singletons. This same sample was also part of a study on human thymus T cells.

The specimen was thymocytes. The receptors shown here come from a boy under two years old with a congenital heart defect.

A word on this clone: At one of its ends the junction is not consistent with the germline gene, which may arise from a read error. Other DNA sequences in the same sample also yield this CDR3. The gene calls are TRBV5-4 and TRBJ1-6, with D perhaps matching TRBD1 (5 bases). Germline V lookup: CDR1 SGHNT, CDR2 YYREEE (reference sequence). This CDR3 has 14 residues. The CDR3, as DNA: TGTGCCAGCAGCTCGAGGGGAGGGAATTCCCCCCTCCACTTT. This translates into CASSSRGGNSPLHF.

The chain couples TRBV6-4 to TRBJ2-1, with D maybe TRBD1 (5 bases). CDR3 length: 13 residues. Germline assignment: CDR1 MRHNA and CDR2 SNTAGT. The V and J ends lost 2 bases and 4 bases respectively, with 6 bases between them. Here the CDR3 reads CASSDNRYNEQFF. CDR3 DNA: TGTGCCAGCAGTGACAACAGGTACAATGAGCAGTTCTTC.

The chain combines TRBV9 with TRBJ2-2; TRBD1 matches at 9 bases. Germline-derived CDR1 and CDR2 are SGDLS and YYNGEE. The CDR3 runs 16 residues. The ends lost 5 bases at V and 1 base at J; junction bases unmatched: 6. The CDR3 protein is CASSCRDRVNTGELFF. The CDR3 nucleotides read TGTGCCAGCAGTTGCCGGGACAGGGTGAACACCGGGGAGCTGTTTTTT.

V gene TRBV7-2 combines with J gene TRBJ2-7, with no clear D. The CDR3 totals 11 residues. CDR1 is SGHTA and CDR2 is FQGNSA in the germline V gene. V was pared by 5 bases and J by 3 bases, with 5 bases between. This CDR3 reads CASSPNYEQYF. CDR3 coding DNA: TGTGCCAGCAGCCCAAACTACGAGCAGTACTTC.

In this sample, this clone turned up a few times. The chain employs TRBV18 and TRBJ2-7; 8 bases are a match to TRBD2. V lost 3 bases, J lost 1 base, and 2 bases stayed unmatched. There are 14 residues in the CDR3. CDR1 is KGHSH and CDR2 is LQKENI in the germline V gene. The CDR3 here is CASSPTGGSYEQYF. CDR3 coding DNA: TGTGCCAGCTCACCCACGGGGGGGTCCTACGAGCAGTACTTC.